This section outlines one TCR beta chain sequence together with its context. Its target is not known. The entry originates in a study of immune cell composition in non-small cell lung cancer. Study findings and constraints: Squamous carcinomas (roughly 80%) more often had tumour-associated clones >0.5% than adenocarcinomas (roughly 35%). It was not proven that tumour-reactive clones equal dominant tumour-associated clones.

Trimming removed 3 bases from V and 6 bases from J, with 12 bases in between. CDR3 size: 13 residues. The V gene's germline CDR1 is WSHSY and CDR2 SAAADI. The data were produced by immunoSEQ multiplex PCR, yet TCRdb's version contains in-frame clones alone and is incomplete. The repertoire holds some 2,000 clones, about 85% seen once, with roughly 20% in the top ten. Normal lung was sampled as far from the tumour as possible, at least 3 cm. The chain couples TRBV10-2 to TRBJ2-7, with a weak D call TRBD2 (5 bases). The sample taken for sequencing was non-adjacent lung tissue. The TCR comes from a human donor with non-small cell lung cancer. Here the CDR3 reads CASSEVSRGEQYF. DNA for the CDR3: TGCGCCAGCAGTGAAGTGTCCCGGGGCGAGCAGTACTTC.